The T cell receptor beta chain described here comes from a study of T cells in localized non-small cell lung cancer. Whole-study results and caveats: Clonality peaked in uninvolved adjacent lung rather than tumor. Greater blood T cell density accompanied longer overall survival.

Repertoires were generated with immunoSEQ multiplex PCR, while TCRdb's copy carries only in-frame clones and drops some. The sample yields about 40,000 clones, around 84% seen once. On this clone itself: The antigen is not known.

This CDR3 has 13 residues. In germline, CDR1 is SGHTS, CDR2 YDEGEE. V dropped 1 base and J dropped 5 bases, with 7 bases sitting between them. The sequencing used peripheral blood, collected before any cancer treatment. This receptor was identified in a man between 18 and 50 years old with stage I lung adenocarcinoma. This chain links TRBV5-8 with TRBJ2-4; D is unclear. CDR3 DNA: TGTGCCAGCAGCTTGAGGGCAGAAAACATTCAGTACTTC. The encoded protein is CASSLRAENIQYF.